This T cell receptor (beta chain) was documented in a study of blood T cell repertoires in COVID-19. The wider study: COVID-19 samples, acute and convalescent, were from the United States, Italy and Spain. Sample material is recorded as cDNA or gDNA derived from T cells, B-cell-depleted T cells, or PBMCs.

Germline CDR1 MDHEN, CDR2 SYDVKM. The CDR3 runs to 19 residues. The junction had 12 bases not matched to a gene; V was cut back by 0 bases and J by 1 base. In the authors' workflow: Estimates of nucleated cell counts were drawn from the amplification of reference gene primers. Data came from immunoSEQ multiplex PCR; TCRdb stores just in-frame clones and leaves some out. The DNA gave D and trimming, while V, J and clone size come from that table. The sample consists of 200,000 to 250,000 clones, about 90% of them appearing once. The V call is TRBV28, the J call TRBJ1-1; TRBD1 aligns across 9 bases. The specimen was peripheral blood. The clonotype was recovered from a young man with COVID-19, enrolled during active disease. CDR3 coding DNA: TGTGCCAGCAGTTTATGGGCAGGGACAGGGTTACGGCGGAACACTGAAGCTTTCTTT. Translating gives CASSLWAGTGLRRNTEAFF.